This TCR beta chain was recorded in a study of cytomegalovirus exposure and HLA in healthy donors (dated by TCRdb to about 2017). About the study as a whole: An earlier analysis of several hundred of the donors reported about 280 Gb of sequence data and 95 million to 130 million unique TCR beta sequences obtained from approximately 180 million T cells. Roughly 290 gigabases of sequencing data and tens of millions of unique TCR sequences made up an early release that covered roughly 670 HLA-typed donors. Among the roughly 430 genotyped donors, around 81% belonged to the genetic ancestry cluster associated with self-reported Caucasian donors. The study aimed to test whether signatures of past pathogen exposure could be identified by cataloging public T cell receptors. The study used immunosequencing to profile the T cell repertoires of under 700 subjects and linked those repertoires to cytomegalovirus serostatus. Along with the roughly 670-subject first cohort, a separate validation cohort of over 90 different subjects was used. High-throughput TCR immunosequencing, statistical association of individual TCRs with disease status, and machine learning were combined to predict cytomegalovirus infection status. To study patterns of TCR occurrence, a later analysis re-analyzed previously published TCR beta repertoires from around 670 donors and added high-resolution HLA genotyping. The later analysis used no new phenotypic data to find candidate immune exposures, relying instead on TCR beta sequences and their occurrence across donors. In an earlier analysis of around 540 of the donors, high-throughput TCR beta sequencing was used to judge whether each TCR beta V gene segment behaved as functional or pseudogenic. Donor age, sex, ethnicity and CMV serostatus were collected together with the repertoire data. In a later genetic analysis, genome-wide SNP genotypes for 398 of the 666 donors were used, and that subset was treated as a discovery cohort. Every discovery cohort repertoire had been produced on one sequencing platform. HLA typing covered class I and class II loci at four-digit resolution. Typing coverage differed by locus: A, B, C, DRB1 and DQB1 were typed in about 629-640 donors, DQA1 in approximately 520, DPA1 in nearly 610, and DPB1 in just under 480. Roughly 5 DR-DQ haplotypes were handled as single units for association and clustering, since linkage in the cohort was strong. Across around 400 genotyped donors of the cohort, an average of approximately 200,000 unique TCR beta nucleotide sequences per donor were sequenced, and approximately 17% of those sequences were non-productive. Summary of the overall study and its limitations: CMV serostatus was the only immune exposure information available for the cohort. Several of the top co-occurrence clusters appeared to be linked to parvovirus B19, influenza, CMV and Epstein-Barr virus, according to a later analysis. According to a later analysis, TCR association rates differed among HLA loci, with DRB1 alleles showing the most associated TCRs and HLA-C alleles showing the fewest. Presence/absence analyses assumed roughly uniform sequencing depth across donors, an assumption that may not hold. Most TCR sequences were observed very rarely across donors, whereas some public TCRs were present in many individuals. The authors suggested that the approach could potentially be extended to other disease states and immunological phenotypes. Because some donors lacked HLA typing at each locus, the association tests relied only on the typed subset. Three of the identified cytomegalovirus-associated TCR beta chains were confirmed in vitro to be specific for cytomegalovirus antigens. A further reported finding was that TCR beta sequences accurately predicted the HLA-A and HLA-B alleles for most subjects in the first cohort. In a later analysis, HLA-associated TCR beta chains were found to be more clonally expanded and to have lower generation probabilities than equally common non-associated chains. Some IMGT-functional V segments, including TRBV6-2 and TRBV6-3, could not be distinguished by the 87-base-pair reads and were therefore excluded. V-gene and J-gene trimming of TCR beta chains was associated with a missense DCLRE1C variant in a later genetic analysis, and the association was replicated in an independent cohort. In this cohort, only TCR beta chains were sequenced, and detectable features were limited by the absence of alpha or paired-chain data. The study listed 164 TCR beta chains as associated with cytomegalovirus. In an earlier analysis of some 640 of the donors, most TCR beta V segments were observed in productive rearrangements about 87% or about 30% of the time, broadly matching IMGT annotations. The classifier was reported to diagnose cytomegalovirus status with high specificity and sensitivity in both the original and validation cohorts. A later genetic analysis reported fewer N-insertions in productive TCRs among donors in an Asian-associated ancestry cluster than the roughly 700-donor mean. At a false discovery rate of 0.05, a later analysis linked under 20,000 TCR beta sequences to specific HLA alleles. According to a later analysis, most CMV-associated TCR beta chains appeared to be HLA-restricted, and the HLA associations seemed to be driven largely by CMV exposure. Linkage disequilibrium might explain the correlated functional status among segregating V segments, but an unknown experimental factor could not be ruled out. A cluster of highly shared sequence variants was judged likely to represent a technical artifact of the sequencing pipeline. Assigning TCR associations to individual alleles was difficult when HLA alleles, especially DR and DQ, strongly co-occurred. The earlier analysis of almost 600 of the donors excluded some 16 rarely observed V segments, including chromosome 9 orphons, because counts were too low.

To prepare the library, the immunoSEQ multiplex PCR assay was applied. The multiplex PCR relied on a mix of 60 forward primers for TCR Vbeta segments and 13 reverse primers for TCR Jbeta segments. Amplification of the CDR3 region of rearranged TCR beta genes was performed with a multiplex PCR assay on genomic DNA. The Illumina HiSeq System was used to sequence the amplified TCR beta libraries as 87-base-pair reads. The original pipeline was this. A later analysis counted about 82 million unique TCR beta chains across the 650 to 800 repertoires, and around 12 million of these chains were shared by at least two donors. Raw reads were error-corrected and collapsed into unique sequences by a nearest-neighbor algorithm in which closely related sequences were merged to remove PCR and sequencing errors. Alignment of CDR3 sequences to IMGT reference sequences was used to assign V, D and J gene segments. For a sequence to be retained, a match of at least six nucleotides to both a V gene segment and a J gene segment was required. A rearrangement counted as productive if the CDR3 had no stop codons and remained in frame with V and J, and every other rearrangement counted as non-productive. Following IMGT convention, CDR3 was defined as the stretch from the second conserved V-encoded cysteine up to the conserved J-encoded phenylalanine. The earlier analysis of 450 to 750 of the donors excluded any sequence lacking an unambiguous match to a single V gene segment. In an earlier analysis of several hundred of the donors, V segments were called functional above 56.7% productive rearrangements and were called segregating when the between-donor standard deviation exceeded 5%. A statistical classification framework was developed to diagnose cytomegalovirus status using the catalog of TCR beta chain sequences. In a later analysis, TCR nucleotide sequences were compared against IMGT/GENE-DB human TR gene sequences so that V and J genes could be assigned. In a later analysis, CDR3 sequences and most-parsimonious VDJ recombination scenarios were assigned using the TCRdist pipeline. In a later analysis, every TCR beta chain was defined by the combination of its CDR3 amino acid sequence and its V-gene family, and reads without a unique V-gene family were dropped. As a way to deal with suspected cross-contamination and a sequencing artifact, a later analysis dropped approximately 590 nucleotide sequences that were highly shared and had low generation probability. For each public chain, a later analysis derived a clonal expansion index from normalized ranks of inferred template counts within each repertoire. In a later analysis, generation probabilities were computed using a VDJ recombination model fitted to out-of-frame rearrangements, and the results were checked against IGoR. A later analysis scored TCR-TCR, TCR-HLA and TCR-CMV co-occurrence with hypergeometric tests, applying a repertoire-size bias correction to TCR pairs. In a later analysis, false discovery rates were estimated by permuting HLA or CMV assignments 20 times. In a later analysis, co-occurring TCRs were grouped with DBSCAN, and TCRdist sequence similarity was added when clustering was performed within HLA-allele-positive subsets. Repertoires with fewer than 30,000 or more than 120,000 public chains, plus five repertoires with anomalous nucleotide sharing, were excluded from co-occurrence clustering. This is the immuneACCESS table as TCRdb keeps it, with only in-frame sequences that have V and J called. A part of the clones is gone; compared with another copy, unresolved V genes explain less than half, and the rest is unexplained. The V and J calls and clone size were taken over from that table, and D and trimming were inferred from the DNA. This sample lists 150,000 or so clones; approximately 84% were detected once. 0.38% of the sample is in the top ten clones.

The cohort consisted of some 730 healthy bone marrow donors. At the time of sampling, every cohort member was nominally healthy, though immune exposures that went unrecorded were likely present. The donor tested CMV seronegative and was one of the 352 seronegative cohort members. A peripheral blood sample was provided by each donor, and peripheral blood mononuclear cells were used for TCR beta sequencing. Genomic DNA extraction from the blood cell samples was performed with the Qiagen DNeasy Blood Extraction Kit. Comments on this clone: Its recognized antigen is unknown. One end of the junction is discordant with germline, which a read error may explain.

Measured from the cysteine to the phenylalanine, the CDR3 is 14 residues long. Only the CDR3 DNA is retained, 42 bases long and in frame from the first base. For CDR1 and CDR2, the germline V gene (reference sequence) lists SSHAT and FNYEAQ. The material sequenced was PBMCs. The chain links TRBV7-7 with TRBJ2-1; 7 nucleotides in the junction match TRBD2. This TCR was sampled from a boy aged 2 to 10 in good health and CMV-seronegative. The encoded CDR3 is CASSGAGWGNEQFF. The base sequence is TGTGCTAGCAGCGGAGCGGGGTGGGGTAATGAGCAGTTCTTC.